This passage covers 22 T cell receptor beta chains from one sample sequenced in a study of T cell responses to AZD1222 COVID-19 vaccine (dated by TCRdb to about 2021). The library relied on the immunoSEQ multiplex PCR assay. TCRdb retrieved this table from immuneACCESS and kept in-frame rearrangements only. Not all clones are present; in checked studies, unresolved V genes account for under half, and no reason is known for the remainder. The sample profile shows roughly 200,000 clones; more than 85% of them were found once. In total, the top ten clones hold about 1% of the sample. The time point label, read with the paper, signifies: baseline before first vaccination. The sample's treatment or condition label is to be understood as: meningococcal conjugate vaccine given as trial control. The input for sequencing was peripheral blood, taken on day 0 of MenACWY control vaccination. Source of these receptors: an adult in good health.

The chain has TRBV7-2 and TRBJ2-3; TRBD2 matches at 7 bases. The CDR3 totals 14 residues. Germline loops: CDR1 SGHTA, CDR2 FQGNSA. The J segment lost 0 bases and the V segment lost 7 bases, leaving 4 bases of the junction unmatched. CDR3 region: CASKSGDSTDTQYF. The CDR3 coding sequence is TGTGCCAGCAAGAGCGGGGACAGCACAGATACGCAGTATTTT.

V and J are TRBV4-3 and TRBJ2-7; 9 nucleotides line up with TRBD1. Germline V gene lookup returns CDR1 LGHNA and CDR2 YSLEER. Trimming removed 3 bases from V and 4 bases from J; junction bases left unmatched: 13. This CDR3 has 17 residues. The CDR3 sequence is CASSHDPPGQGKYEQYF. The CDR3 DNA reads TGCGCCAGCAGCCATGACCCCCCGGGACAGGGAAAGTACGAGCAGTACTTC.

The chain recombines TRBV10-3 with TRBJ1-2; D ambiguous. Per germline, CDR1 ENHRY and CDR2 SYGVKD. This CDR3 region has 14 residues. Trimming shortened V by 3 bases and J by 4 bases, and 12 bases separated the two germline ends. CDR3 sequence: CAISEGSGSYGYTF. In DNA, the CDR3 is TGTGCCATCAGTGAAGGGTCGGGGAGCTATGGCTACACCTTC.

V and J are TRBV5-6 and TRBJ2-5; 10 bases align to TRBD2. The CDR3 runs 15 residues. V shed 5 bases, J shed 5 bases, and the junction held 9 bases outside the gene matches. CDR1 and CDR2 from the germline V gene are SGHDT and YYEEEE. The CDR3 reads CASRKLAGRRETQYF. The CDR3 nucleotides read TGTGCCAGCAGGAAACTAGCGGGGAGACGGGAGACCCAGTACTTC. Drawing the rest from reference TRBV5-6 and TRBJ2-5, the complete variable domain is DAGVTQSPTHLIKTRGQQVTLRCSPKSGHDTVSWYQQALGQGPQFIFQYYEEEERQRGNFPDRFSGHQFPNYSSELNVNALLLGDSALYLCASRKLAGRRETQYFGPGTRLLVL.

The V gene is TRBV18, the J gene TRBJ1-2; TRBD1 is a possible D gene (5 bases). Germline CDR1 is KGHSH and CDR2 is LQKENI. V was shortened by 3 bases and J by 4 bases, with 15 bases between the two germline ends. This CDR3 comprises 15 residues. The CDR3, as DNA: TGTGCCAGCTCACCCACGCTTCAGGGCGGCTATGGCTACACCTTC. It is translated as CASSPTLQGGYGYTF. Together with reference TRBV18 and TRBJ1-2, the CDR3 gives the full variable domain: NAGVMQNPRHLVRRRGQEARLRCSPMKGHSHVYWYRQLPEEGLKFMVYLQKENIIDESGMPKERFSAEFPKEGPSILRIQQVVRGDSAAYFCASSPTLQGGYGYTFGSGTRLTVV.

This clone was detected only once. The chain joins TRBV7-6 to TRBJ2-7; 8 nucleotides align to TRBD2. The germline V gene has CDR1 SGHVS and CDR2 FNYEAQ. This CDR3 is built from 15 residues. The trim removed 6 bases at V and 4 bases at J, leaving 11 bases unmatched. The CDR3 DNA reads TGTGCCAGCAGTCACGCGGTCGGGGGGGAGTACGAGCAGTACTTC. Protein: CASSHAVGGEYEQYF.

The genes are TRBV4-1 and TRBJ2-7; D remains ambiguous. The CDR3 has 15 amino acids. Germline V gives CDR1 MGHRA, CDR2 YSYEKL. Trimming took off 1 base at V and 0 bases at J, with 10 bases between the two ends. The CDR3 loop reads CASSQGPSSSYEQYF. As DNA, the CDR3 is TGCGCCAGCAGCCAAGGCCCCTCTAGCTCCTACGAGCAGTACTTC.

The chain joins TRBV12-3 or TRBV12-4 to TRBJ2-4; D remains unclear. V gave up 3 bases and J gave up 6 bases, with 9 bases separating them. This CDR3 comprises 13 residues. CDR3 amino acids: CASSLSGGNIQYF. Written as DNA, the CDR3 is TGTGCCAGCAGTTTGAGTGGTGGAAACATTCAGTACTTC.

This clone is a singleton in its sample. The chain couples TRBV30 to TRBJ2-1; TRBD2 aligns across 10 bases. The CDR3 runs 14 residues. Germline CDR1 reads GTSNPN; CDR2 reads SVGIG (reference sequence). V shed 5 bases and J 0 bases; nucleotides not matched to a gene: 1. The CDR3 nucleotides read TGTGCCTGGGAGCGGGGGGGCTCCTACAATGAGCAGTTCTTC. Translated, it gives CAWERGGSYNEQFF.

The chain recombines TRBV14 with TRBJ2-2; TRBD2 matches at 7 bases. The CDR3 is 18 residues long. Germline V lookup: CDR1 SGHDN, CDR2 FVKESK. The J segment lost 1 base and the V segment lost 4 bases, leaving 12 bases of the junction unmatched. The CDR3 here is CASSPLVYAGVNTGELFF. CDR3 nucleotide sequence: TGTGCCAGCAGCCCCCTGGTGTACGCGGGGGTGAACACCGGGGAGCTGTTTTTT.

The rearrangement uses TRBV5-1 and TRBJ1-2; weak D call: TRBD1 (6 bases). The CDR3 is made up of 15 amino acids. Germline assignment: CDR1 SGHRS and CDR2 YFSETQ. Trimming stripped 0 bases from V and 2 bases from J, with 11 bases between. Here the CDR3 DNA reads TGCGCCAGCAGCTTGGATGGGACAAGCAACTATGGCTACACCTTC. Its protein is CASSLDGTSNYGYTF.

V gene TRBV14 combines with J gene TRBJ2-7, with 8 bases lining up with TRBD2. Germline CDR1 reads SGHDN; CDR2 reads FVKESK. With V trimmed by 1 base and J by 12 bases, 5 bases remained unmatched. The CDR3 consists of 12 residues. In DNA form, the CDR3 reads TGTGCCAGCAGCCAAGTCGGGACTAGTGTGTACTTC. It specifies CASSQVGTSVYF.

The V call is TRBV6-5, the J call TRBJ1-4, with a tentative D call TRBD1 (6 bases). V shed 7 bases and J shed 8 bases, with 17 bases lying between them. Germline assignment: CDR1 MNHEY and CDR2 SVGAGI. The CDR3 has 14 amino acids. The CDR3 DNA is TGTGCCAGCAACCCGACAGCGACAGGCGAAAAACTGTTTTTT. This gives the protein CASNPTATGEKLFF.

The CDR3 region is CASSLEGAYGYTF. For the CDR3, the DNA is TGTGCCAGCAGCTTGGAGGGGGCCTATGGCTACACCTTC. The genes are TRBV5-4 and TRBJ1-2, with 7 nucleotides matching TRBD1. The V and J ends lost 0 bases and 4 bases, in that order; junction bases with no gene match: 0. Looked up from germline, CDR1 is SGHNT and CDR2 is YYREEE (reference sequence). CDR3 length equals 13 residues.

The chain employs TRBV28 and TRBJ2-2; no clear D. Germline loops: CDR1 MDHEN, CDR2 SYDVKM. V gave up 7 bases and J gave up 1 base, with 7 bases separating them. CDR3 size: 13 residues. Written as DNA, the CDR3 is TGTGCCAGCACCAATTTGAACACCGGGGAGCTGTTTTTT. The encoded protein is CASTNLNTGELFF. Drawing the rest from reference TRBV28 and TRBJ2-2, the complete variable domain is DVKVTQSSRYLVKRTGEKVFLECVQDMDHENMFWYRQDPGLGLRLIYFSYDVKMKEKGDIPEGYSVSREKKERFSLILESASTNQTSMYLCASTNLNTGELFFGEGSRLTVL.

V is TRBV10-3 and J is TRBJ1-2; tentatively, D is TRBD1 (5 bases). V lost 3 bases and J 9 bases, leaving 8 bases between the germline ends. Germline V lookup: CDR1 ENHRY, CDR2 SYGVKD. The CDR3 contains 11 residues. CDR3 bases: TGTGCCATCAGTGACAGGGAACGCTACACCTTC. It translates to CAISDRERYTF.

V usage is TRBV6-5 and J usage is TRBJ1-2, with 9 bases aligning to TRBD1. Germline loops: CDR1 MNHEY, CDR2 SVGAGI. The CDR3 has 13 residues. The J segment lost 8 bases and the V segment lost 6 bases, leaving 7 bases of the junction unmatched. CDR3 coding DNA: TGTGCCAGCAGGCCTCGGACAGGGGACGGCTACACCTTC. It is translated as CASRPRTGDGYTF.

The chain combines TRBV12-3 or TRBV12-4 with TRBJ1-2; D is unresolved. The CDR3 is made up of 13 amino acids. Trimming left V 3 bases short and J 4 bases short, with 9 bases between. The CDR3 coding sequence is TGTGCCAGCAGTTTGAGCGGCAGCTATGGCTACACCTTC. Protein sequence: CASSLSGSYGYTF.

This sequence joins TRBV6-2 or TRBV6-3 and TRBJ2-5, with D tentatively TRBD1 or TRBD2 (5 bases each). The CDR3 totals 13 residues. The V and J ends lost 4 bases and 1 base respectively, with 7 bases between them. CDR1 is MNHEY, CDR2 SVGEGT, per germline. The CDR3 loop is CASSWGSQETQYF. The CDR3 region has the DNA TGTGCCAGCAGTTGGGGGTCCCAAGAGACCCAGTACTTC.

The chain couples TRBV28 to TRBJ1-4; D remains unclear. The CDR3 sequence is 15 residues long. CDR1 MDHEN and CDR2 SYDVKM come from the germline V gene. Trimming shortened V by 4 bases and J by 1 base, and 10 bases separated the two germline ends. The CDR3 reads CASSSSVKTNEKLFF. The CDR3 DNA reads TGTGCCAGCAGTTCCTCGGTGAAAACTAATGAAAAACTGTTTTTT.

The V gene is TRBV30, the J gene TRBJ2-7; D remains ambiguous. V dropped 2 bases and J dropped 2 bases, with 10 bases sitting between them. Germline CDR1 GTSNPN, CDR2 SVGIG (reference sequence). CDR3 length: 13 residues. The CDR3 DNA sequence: TGTGCCTGGAGTTCTTACGGACCCTACGAGCAGTACTTC. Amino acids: CAWSSYGPYEQYF. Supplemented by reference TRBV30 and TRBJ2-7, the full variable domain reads SQTIHQWPATLVQPVGSPLSLECTVEGTSNPNLYWYRQAAGRGLQLLFYSVGIGQISSEVPQNLSASRPQDRQFILSSKKLLLSDSGFYLCAWSSYGPYEQYFGPGTRLTVT.

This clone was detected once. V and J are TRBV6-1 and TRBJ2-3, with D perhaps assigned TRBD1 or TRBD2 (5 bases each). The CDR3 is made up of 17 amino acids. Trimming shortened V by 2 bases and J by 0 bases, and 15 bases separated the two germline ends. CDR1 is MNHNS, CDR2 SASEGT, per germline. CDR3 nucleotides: TGTGCCAGCAGTGAATTGGTCGGGACGCTTAGCACAGATACGCAGTATTTT. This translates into CASSELVGTLSTDTQYF.